The clone carrying this T cell receptor (beta chain) is a singleton in its sample. Its antigen is undetermined. The CDR3 is 15 amino acids. V was pared by 2 bases and J by 0 bases, with 12 bases between. These data belong to a study of shared clonotypes between healthy human individuals. Produced via immunoSEQ multiplex PCR; TCRdb's table is partial and in-frame only. The sample has millions of clones, approximately 95% seen once. Regarding the study as a whole: Clonotypes that were shared across several donors made up approximately 5% of naive CD4 clonotypes.

Sequencing used naive CD4+ T cells from PBMCs. Subset reported: CD45RA+ positively selected. The chain joins TRBV5-3 to TRBJ2-7; possible D gene TRBD2, 6 bases. TRBV5-3 is annotated as an ORF whose role is uncertain. This clonotype was obtained from a man between 18 and 35 years old in good health. Some clones in this sample may be carry-over from other donors' samples. CDR3 sequence (DNA): TGTGCCAGAAGCTTTAGTAGCGGTAGCTCCTACGAGCAGTACTTC. Protein product: CARSFSSGSSYEQYF.